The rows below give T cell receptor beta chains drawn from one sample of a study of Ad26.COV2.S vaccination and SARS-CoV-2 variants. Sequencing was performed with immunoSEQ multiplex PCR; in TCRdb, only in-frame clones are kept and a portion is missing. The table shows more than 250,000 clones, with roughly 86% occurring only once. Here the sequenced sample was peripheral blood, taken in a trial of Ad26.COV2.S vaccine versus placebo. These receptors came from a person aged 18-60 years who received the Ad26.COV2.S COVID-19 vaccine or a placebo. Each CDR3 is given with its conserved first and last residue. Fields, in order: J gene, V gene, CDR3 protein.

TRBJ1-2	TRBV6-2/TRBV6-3	CASSLPPRGYTF
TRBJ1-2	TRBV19	CASRDTGGNYGYTF
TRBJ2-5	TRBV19	CASSIGVAGTQETQYF
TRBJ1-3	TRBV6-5	CASSYSGGTTGNTIYF
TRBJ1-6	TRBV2	CASIIMTGNSPLHF
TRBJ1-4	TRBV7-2	CASSPQGGPNEKLFF
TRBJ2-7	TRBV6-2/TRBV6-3	CASSKEYEQYF
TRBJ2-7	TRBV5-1	CASSTSLAGGHEQYF
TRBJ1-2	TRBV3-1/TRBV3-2	CASSQKGGENYGYTF
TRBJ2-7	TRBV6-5	CASSLRDRAYEQYF
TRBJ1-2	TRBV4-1	CASSLTMGQGDYGYTF
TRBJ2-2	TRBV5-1	CASKWLAENTGELFF
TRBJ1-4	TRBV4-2	CASSQEPQGGSTNEKLFF
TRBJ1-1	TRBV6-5	CASSRQGAGNTEAFF
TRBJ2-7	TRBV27	CASRFTAGSVNEQYF
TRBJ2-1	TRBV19	CASSIGGVLAGGAYNEQFF
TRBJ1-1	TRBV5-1	CASSLGREANTEAFF
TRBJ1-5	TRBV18	CASSSSGEVQPQHF
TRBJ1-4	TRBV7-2	CASSSYNRGEKLFF
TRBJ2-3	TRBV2	CASSELYPTDTQYF
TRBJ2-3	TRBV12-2	CASRLGLAGGTDTQYF
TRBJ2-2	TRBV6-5	CASSLDGVTNTGELFF
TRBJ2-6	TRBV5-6	CASSSRDRGSGANVLTF
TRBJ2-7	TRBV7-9	CASSRGEGYEQYF
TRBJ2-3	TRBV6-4	CASSDSMGSTDTQYF
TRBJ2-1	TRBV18	CARTSGSDEQFF
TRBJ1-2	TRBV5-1	CASSLMGTANYGYTF
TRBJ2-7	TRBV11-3	CASSSRTSDEQYF
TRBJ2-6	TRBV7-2	CASSLGSGANVLTF
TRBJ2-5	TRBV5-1	CASSLSLGGQETQYF
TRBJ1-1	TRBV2	CASLPGPRNTEAFF
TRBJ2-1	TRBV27	CASSLSGPPHNEQFF
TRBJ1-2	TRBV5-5	CASSLGHNYGYTF
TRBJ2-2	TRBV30	CAWRQFTGELFF
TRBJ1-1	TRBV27	CASSLGMRPQGACWYTEAFF
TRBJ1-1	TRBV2	CASRDRGLYTEAFF
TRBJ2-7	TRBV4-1	CASSPGQGASYEQYF
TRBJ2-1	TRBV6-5	CASPRDTRDNEQFF
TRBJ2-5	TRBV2	CASSGQPQETQYF
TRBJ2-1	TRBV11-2	CASSLDPFPNEQFF
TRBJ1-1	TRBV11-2	CASSLAEAANTEAFF
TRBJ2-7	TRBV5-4	CASSGGTIEQYF
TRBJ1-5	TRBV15	CATSRERTRWGNQPQHF
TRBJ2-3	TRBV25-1	CASSADRERDTQYF
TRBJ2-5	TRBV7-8	CASGQGEETQYF
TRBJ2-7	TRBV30	CAWKRTGYEQYF
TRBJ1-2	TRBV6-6	CASSYGGAVGYTF
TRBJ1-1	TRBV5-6	CASSEDSVEAFF
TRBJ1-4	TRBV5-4	CASSLGGSRTNEKLFF
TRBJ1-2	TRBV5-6	CASSLEQAYGYTF
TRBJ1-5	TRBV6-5	CASSSSGGLWPQHF
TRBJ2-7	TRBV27	CASSLSPSYEQYF
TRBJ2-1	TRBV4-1	CASSLRGSKERNNEQFF
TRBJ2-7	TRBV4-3	CASSYESGTYEQYF
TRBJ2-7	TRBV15	CATSSPRDRGVSQYF